Following are 20 T cell receptor beta chains from one sample sequenced in a study of T cell repertoires in ileal Crohn's disease. Measured with immunoSEQ multiplex PCR; TCRdb has only the in-frame clones, and not every one. The sample has about 14,000 clones; approximately 79% are singletons. The time point was: inflamed ileum from the surgical specimen. The sequenced sample consisted of ileal tissue. The receptors come from an adult with Crohn's disease.

This rearrangement joins TRBV6-6 to TRBJ1-1; D call uncertain. The CDR3 runs 14 residues. V was cut by 4 bases and J by 0 bases, with 9 bases left in between. Germline lookup yields CDR1 MNHNY and CDR2 SVGAGI (reference sequence). The CDR3 nucleotides are TGTGCCAGCAGTTCCACGGGGATGAACACTGAAGCTTTCTTT. It is translated as CASSSTGMNTEAFF.

The V gene is TRBV2, the J gene TRBJ2-6; a weak D match, TRBD1 (6 bases). With 8 bases removed from V and 1 base from J, the gap between germline ends came to 12 bases. CDR1 is SNHLY, CDR2 FYNNEI, per germline. The CDR3 spans 15 residues. CDR3 in amino acids: CASRDTFSGANVLTF. CDR3 DNA sequence: TGTGCCAGCCGGGACACCTTTTCTGGGGCCAACGTCCTGACTTTC.

This clone appeared a few times. The chain combines TRBV30 with TRBJ1-2; TRBD1 matches at 11 bases. Trimming at V came to 6 bases and at J to 7 bases, leaving 16 bases not matched to a gene. The CDR3 runs to 16 residues. In germline, CDR1 is GTSNPN, CDR2 SVGIG (reference sequence). This CDR3 reads CACTPFTGTGGRGYTF. In nucleotides, the CDR3 is TGTGCCTGCACACCCTTCACCGGGACAGGGGGTCGTGGCTACACCTTC.

Turning to this clone: Other DNA sequences of this sample code for an identical CDR3. This chain joins TRBV30 and TRBJ2-5; TRBD2 aligns across 13 bases. CDR1 GTSNPN and CDR2 SVGIG come from the germline V gene (reference sequence). The CDR3 contains 15 residues. With V trimmed by 2 bases and J by 1 base, 1 base remained unmatched. This chain's CDR3 is CAWSRLAGGQETQYF. CDR3 nucleotide sequence: TGTGCCTGGAGTCGACTAGCGGGGGGCCAAGAGACCCAGTACTTC.

The chain links TRBV4-1 to TRBJ1-1; D is unresolved. Germline loops: CDR1 MGHRA, CDR2 YSYEKL. V gave up 3 bases and J gave up 8 bases, with 13 bases separating them. CDR3 length: 13 amino acids. CDR3 DNA sequence: TGCGCCAGCAGCCATGGAATTGACCAGGAAGCTTTCTTT. This encodes CASSHGIDQEAFF.

This clone came up once. The J gene is TRBJ1-4, the V gene TRBV10-1; TRBD1 might be the D (5 bases). The V gene lost 8 bases and the J gene lost 8 bases, with 9 bases spanning the gap. Germline CDR1 is WNHNN and CDR2 is SYGVQD (reference sequence). This CDR3 spans 11 amino acids. The CDR3 reads CASGASEKLFF. Here the CDR3 DNA reads TGCGCCAGCGGGGCTTCCGAAAAACTGTTTTTT.

The genes are TRBV6-6 and TRBJ2-7; D possibly corresponds to TRBD2 (5 bases). Looked up from germline, CDR1 is MNHNY and CDR2 is SVGAGI (reference sequence). Trimming cost V 6 bases and J 4 bases, with 16 bases left between them. CDR3 length: 14 amino acids. Here the CDR3 reads CASSPVGRVYEQYF. The CDR3 DNA follows: TGTGCCAGCAGCCCCGTAGGGAGAGTGTACGAGCAGTACTTC.

V gene TRBV30 combines with J gene TRBJ2-2; D possibly matches TRBD1 or TRBD2 (5 bases each). CDR1 and CDR2 from the germline V gene are GTSNPN and SVGIG (reference sequence). The germline V and J ends were trimmed by 5 bases and 3 bases, with 10 bases remaining between them. This CDR3 has 13 residues. The CDR3 region is CAWVLGDTGELFF. The CDR3 DNA is TGTGCCTGGGTACTAGGGGACACCGGGGAGCTGTTTTTT. The variable domain in full, completed from reference TRBV30 and TRBJ2-2, reads SQTIHQWPATLVQPVGSPLSLECTVEGTSNPNLYWYRQAAGRGLQLLFYSVGIGQISSEVPQNLSASRPQDRQFILSSKKLLLSDSGFYLCAWVLGDTGELFFGEGSRLTVL.

The chain has TRBV18 and TRBJ1-1, with D unclear. Trimming took 1 base from V and 4 from J, leaving 4 bases between them. Germline CDR1 reads KGHSH; CDR2 reads LQKENI. The CDR3 contains 12 residues. Here the CDR3 reads CASSPLGTEAFF. CDR3 coding DNA: TGTGCCAGCTCACCACTCGGCACTGAAGCTTTCTTT.

This clone appeared a single time. The V call is TRBV1, the J call TRBJ2-1; TRBD2 reflects the table's D call only, with no check against the DNA. TRBV1 corresponds to a pseudogene. CDR3 length: 17 amino acids. Here the CDR3 DNA reads TGCACCAGCAGCCAAGATGGATGGCGGGGGGACTACAATGAGCAGTTCTTC. Translation gives CTSSQDGWRGDYNEQFF.

The chain carries TRBV6-6 and TRBJ1-1; D ambiguous. Germline lookup yields CDR1 MNHNY and CDR2 SVGAGI (reference sequence). The CDR3 has 12 residues. The ends were cut back, 0 bases at V and 12 bases at J, with 11 bases in the middle. The CDR3, as DNA: TGTGCCAGCAGTTACTCGGAGGAAGAATCTTTCTTT. Protein sequence: CASSYSEEESFF.

The V gene is TRBV4-2, the J gene TRBJ1-6; TRBD1 is a possible D gene (5 bases). The CDR3 has 15 amino acids. Germline V CDR1 and CDR2: LGHNA, YNFKEQ. V lost 1 base and J 3 bases, leaving 7 bases between the germline ends. The CDR3 coding sequence is TGTGCCAGCAGCCAAGCAGGGATCTATAATTCACCCCTCCACTTT. This gives the protein CASSQAGIYNSPLHF.

The gene calls are TRBV5-1 and TRBJ2-7; 13 nucleotides line up with TRBD2. Germline CDR1 reads SGHRS; CDR2 reads YFSETQ. V gave up 8 bases and J gave up 7 bases; unmatched junction bases: 6. This CDR3 has 13 amino acids. The chain's CDR3 is CASRTSGGIEQYF. CDR3 DNA: TGCGCCAGTCGGACTAGCGGGGGTATAGAGCAGTACTTC. Complete variable domain (other parts from reference TRBV5-1 and TRBJ2-7): KAGVTQTPRYLIKTRGQQVTLSCSPISGHRSVSWYQQTPGQGLQFLFEYFSETQRNKGNFPGRFSGRQFSNSRSEMNVSTLELGDSALYLCASRTSGGIEQYFGPGTRLTVT.

The chain combines TRBV29-1 with TRBJ1-1; 10 nucleotides align to TRBD1. V lost 7 bases to trimming and J lost 0 bases; unmatched junction nucleotides: 8. The CDR3 extends over 15 amino acids. Germline CDR1 and CDR2: SQVTM and ANQGSEA. The CDR3 sequence: CSAGTGVSLNTEAFF. Here the CDR3 DNA reads TGCAGCGCCGGGACAGGGGTCTCTCTGAACACTGAAGCTTTCTTT.

This clone was detected only once. J is TRBJ1-2 and V is TRBV5-6, with D tentatively TRBD1 (5 bases). Trimming shortened V by 0 bases and J by 9 bases, and 12 bases separated the two germline ends. Per the germline V gene, CDR1 is SGHDT and CDR2 is YYEEEE. CDR3 size: 13 residues. The CDR3 DNA follows: TGTGCCAGCAGCTTGGGACAGTTTATCAGCTACACCTTC. Amino acid sequence: CASSLGQFISYTF.

V usage is TRBV30 and J usage is TRBJ2-7; D gene uncertain. The germline V gene encodes CDR1 GTSNPN and CDR2 SVGIG (reference sequence). This CDR3 has 13 amino acids. The V and J ends lost 0 bases and 8 bases respectively, with 14 bases between them. CDR3 residues: CAWSVKVPIKQYF. The CDR3 coding sequence is TGTGCCTGGAGTGTTAAAGTGCCTATCAAGCAGTACTTC.

The CDR3 spells CASSITVTGELFF. CDR3 DNA sequence: TGTGCCAGTAGTATAACAGTAACCGGGGAGCTGTTTTTT. The genes are TRBV19 and TRBJ2-2; D gene unclear. Per the germline V gene, CDR1 is LNHDA and CDR2 is SQIVND (reference sequence). Trimming pared 2 bases from V and 5 bases from J, leaving 6 bases between. The CDR3 covers 13 residues.

The gene calls are TRBV5-5 and TRBJ2-7; 9 positions agree with TRBD2. The CDR3 extends over 15 amino acids. V shed 4 bases, J shed 0 bases, and the junction held 5 bases outside the gene matches. The germline V gene encodes CDR1 SGHKS and CDR2 YYEKEE (reference sequence). The CDR3 region has the DNA TGTGCCAGCAGCCCCGGGACTAGCCTCTCCTACGAGCAGTACTTC. Encoded protein: CASSPGTSLSYEQYF. The variable domain in full, completed from reference TRBV5-5 and TRBJ2-7, reads DAGVTQSPTHLIKTRGQQVTLRCSPISGHKSVSWYQQVLGQGPQFIFQYYEKEERGRGNFPDRFSARQFPNYSSELNVNALLLGDSALYLCASSPGTSLSYEQYFGPGTRLTVT.

By frequency in the sample, this clone is medium-sized (0.01 to 0.1%). The chain couples TRBV5-4 to TRBJ2-3; the D gene is possibly TRBD1 (6 bases). This CDR3 has 18 amino acids. V lost 0 bases and J 2 bases, leaving 19 bases between the germline ends. Germline V lookup: CDR1 SGHNT, CDR2 YYREEE (reference sequence). The CDR3 DNA sequence: TGTGCCAGCAGCTTGGTAGAAAGTCGGCAGGGGATCACAGATACGCAGTATTTT. Translation gives CASSLVESRQGITDTQYF. The variable domain in full, completed from reference TRBV5-4 and TRBJ2-3, reads ETGVTQSPTHLIKTRGQQVTLRCSSQSGHNTVSWYQQALGQGPQFIFQYYREEENGRGNFPPRFSGLQFPNYSSELNVNALELDDSALYLCASSLVESRQGITDTQYFGPGTRLTVL.

Only a few counts were recorded for this clone. V gene TRBV6-1 combines with J gene TRBJ1-5; D unclear. V lost 5 bases and J 7 bases, leaving 18 bases between the germline ends. This CDR3 is built from 15 residues. Germline CDR1 is MNHNS and CDR2 is SASEGT. The CDR3 DNA reads as TGTGCCAGCAGTCCACTAACCGGCCCGGGCCAGCCCCAGCATTTT. Translated, it gives CASSPLTGPGQPQHF.